Listed here is a single T cell receptor beta chain. Authors' processing steps: Amplification from reference gene primers served as the basis for estimated nucleated cell counts. Profiled with immunoSEQ multiplex PCR; TCRdb holds only in-frame clones, not every one. From that table come the V and J calls and clone size; the DNA was used to work out D and trimming. The sample contains 250,000 to 350,000 clones, roughly 90% of which appear only once. These data originate in a study of blood T cell repertoires in COVID-19. On the study more broadly: From T cells, B-cell-depleted T cells, or PBMCs came the material, which was cDNA or gDNA.

While infection was still active, Seattle patients were enrolled and then followed longitudinally. The origin of this receptor is a woman younger than 45 with COVID-19, enrolled during active disease. Sequencing was performed on peripheral blood.

In nucleotides, the CDR3 is TGCGCCAGCAGCTTGGTCCCGGGGGCCCAGTACTTC. As protein: CASSLVPGAQYF. The chain uses TRBV5-1 and TRBJ2-5, with a weak D call TRBD2 (6 bases). Germline CDR1 is SGHRS and CDR2 is YFSETQ. The CDR3 is 12 residues long. Between the trimmed V and J ends, which lost 0 bases and 9 bases, there was a span of 9 bases.